This T cell receptor beta chain stems from a study of T cell responses to AZD1222 COVID-19 vaccine. Findings of the study overall: Repertoire sampling was restricted to post-peak T cell response timepoints. Vaccine-associated CD4 TCRs spanned spike, dominant at 160-218 and 743-854.

V was pared by 1 base and J by 0 bases, with 7 bases between. Germline V CDR1 and CDR2: LGHDT, YNNKEL (reference sequence). This CDR3 is 16 amino acids long. The assay was immunoSEQ multiplex PCR, and TCRdb's table has in-frame clones only and misses some. In the table there are 150,000 to 250,000 clones, under 95% of which are singletons. In the case of this clone: The antigen is not known.

Material: peripheral blood, obtained 28 days after the second AZD1222 dose. This rearrangement joins TRBV3-1 (or the pseudogene TRBV3-2) to TRBJ2-6; D may be TRBD1 (6 bases). The origin of this receptor is an adult who received the AZD1222 COVID-19 vaccine. The CDR3 here is CASSQGTASGANVLTF. In DNA form, the CDR3 reads TGTGCCAGCAGCCAAGGGACAGCCTCTGGGGCCAACGTCCTGACTTTC.